The rows below give T cell receptor beta chains drawn from one sample of a study of T cell responses to AZD1222 COVID-19 vaccine. Profiled with immunoSEQ multiplex PCR; TCRdb holds only in-frame clones, not every one. There are around 140,000 clones in the sample; 80% to 90% occur only once, and about 5% lies in the top ten. This sample comprised peripheral blood, obtained on day 0 of AZD1222 vaccination. Receptor source: an adult in good health. The CDR3 runs from the conserved cysteine through the conserved F or W. The order of the fields is clone size, V gene, J gene, D gene, CDR3 protein, CDR3 DNA. The D gene is left open where the match is weak. Clone size is stated in some rows and not others, as once, few, many or a class when expanded.

clone size: .; V gene: TRBV3-1/TRBV3-2; J gene: TRBJ2-5; D gene: TRBD2; CDR3 protein: CASSQDSRLAGGQGETQYF; CDR3 DNA: TGTGCCAGCAGCCAAGATTCAAGACTAGCGGGAGGGCAGGGCGAGACCCAGTACTTC
clone size: .; V gene: TRBV6-5; J gene: TRBJ1-2; D gene: .; CDR3 protein: CASSYQGTYGYTF; CDR3 DNA: TGTGCCAGCAGTTACCAGGGAACCTATGGCTACACCTTC
clone size: once; V gene: TRBV28; J gene: TRBJ1-2; D gene: .; CDR3 protein: CASSLDSINLYGYTF; CDR3 DNA: TGTGCCAGCAGTTTAGACAGCATCAACCTCTATGGCTACACCTTC
clone size: .; V gene: TRBV27; J gene: TRBJ2-7; D gene: TRBD1; CDR3 protein: CASSSYRGLYEQYF; CDR3 DNA: TGTGCCAGCAGTTCTTACAGGGGGCTGTACGAGCAGTACTTC
clone size: .; V gene: TRBV6-5; J gene: TRBJ1-6; D gene: .; CDR3 protein: CASTTSLQRGSPLHF; CDR3 DNA: TGTGCCAGCACCACCTCCCTGCAGAGAGGCTCACCCCTCCACTTT
clone size: .; V gene: TRBV5-1; J gene: TRBJ2-2; D gene: .; CDR3 protein: CASSLRTAQDGELFF; CDR3 DNA: TGCGCCAGCAGCTTGCGGACAGCTCAAGACGGGGAGCTGTTTTTT
clone size: once; V gene: TRBV11-3; J gene: TRBJ1-1; D gene: TRBD1; CDR3 protein: CASSYPGGPGTEAFF; CDR3 DNA: TGTGCCAGCAGTTACCCAGGGGGTCCGGGTACTGAAGCTTTCTTT
clone size: .; V gene: TRBV10-1; J gene: TRBJ1-1; D gene: .; CDR3 protein: CATSRQEGRAFF; CDR3 DNA: TGCGCCACCAGCCGACAGGAAGGTCGTGCTTTCTTT
clone size: .; V gene: TRBV18; J gene: TRBJ2-1; D gene: .; CDR3 protein: CASSPAVPMEQFF; CDR3 DNA: TGTGCCAGCTCACCAGCGGTACCAATGGAGCAGTTCTTC
clone size: .; V gene: TRBV10-2; J gene: TRBJ1-3; D gene: .; CDR3 protein: CASSDFSGNTIYF; CDR3 DNA: TGCGCCAGCAGTGATTTTTCTGGAAACACCATATATTTT
clone size: .; V gene: TRBV5-1; J gene: TRBJ2-7; D gene: .; CDR3 protein: CASSLAQGTNEQYF; CDR3 DNA: TGCGCCAGCAGCTTGGCCCAGGGGACCAACGAGCAGTACTTC
clone size: .; V gene: TRBV28; J gene: TRBJ2-2; D gene: TRBD1; CDR3 protein: CASSRDRGTNTGELFF; CDR3 DNA: TGTGCCAGCAGCCGGGACAGGGGCACGAACACCGGGGAGCTGTTTTTT
clone size: .; V gene: TRBV5-4; J gene: TRBJ2-5; D gene: TRBD2; CDR3 protein: CASSRSGGETQYF; CDR3 DNA: TGTGCCAGCAGCAGATCGGGGGGGGAGACCCAGTACTTC
clone size: .; V gene: TRBV12-5; J gene: TRBJ1-5; D gene: .; CDR3 protein: CASGLRITDGHNQPQHF; CDR3 DNA: TGTGCTAGTGGCTTAAGGATTACGGACGGACACAATCAGCCCCAGCATTTT
clone size: .; V gene: TRBV29-1; J gene: TRBJ1-3; D gene: .; CDR3 protein: CSVAPRGSSGNTIYF; CDR3 DNA: TGCAGCGTAGCTCCGAGGGGGAGCTCTGGAAACACCATATATTTT
clone size: .; V gene: TRBV11-2; J gene: TRBJ1-2; D gene: .; CDR3 protein: CASSLGESRINYGYTF; CDR3 DNA: TGTGCCAGCAGCTTAGGGGAAAGCAGGATTAACTATGGCTACACCTTC
clone size: .; V gene: TRBV7-9; J gene: TRBJ1-2; D gene: .; CDR3 protein: CASSLAHRGASGYTF; CDR3 DNA: TGTGCCAGCAGCTTAGCCCATCGGGGGGCAAGTGGCTACACCTTC
clone size: .; V gene: TRBV6-5; J gene: TRBJ1-1; D gene: .; CDR3 protein: CASSYTGFDTEAFF; CDR3 DNA: TGTGCCAGCAGTTACACGGGTTTCGACACTGAAGCTTTCTTT
clone size: few; V gene: TRBV29-1; J gene: TRBJ1-1; D gene: .; CDR3 protein: CSGRSTGSTEAFF; CDR3 DNA: TGCAGCGGGCGTTCGACAGGAAGCACTGAAGCTTTCTTT
clone size: once; V gene: TRBV7-9; J gene: TRBJ1-2; D gene: .; CDR3 protein: CASSFYGNSDYGYTF; CDR3 DNA: TGTGCCAGCAGCTTCTATGGCAATTCGGACTATGGCTACACCTTC
clone size: .; V gene: TRBV4-2; J gene: TRBJ1-5; D gene: .; CDR3 protein: CASSQQWDQPQHF; CDR3 DNA: TGTGCCAGCAGCCAGCAGTGGGATCAGCCCCAGCATTTT
clone size: .; V gene: TRBV7-2; J gene: TRBJ1-1; D gene: TRBD1; CDR3 protein: CASSFGQATNTEAFF; CDR3 DNA: TGTGCCAGCAGCTTCGGACAGGCCACGAACACTGAAGCTTTCTTT
clone size: .; V gene: TRBV30; J gene: TRBJ2-3; D gene: TRBD2; CDR3 protein: CAWSAGTSGRDTQYF; CDR3 DNA: TGTGCCTGGAGTGCCGGGACTAGCGGGAGGGATACGCAGTATTTT
clone size: few; V gene: TRBV6-4; J gene: TRBJ2-3; D gene: .; CDR3 protein: CASSDGEGGGPDTQYF; CDR3 DNA: TGTGCCAGCAGTGACGGAGAGGGTGGAGGGCCAGATACGCAGTATTTT
clone size: .; V gene: TRBV28; J gene: TRBJ1-4; D gene: .; CDR3 protein: CASMSGINEKLFF; CDR3 DNA: TGTGCCAGCATGTCGGGGATTAATGAAAAACTGTTTTTT
clone size: .; V gene: TRBV5-1; J gene: TRBJ2-2; D gene: TRBD2; CDR3 protein: CASSLTRTSGRVNNTGELFF; CDR3 DNA: TGCGCCAGCAGCTTGACCCGGACTAGCGGGAGGGTCAACAACACCGGGGAGCTGTTTTTT
clone size: .; V gene: TRBV10-3; J gene: TRBJ1-5; D gene: .; CDR3 protein: CAISDLSNQPQHF; CDR3 DNA: TGTGCCATCAGTGATCTGAGCAATCAGCCCCAGCATTTT
clone size: .; V gene: TRBV7-8; J gene: TRBJ1-3; D gene: .; CDR3 protein: CASSTVGGEGPTVSGNTIYF; CDR3 DNA: TGTGCCAGCAGCACAGTGGGGGGGGAAGGGCCGACGGTCTCTGGAAACACCATATATTTT
clone size: .; V gene: TRBV11-2; J gene: TRBJ2-7; D gene: TRBD2; CDR3 protein: CASTFSGRGGDEQYF; CDR3 DNA: TGTGCCAGCACCTTTAGCGGGAGAGGTGGGGACGAGCAGTACTTC
clone size: .; V gene: TRBV6-2/TRBV6-3; J gene: TRBJ2-1; D gene: .; CDR3 protein: CASSYSPVRNEQFF; CDR3 DNA: TGTGCCAGCAGTTACTCTCCGGTACGCAATGAGCAGTTCTTC
clone size: once; V gene: TRBV28; J gene: TRBJ1-2; D gene: TRBD1; CDR3 protein: CASSFTDRVNYGYTF; CDR3 DNA: TGTGCCAGCAGTTTCACGGACAGGGTGAACTATGGCTACACCTTC
clone size: .; V gene: TRBV4-1; J gene: TRBJ1-3; D gene: .; CDR3 protein: CASSRGHLSGNTIYF; CDR3 DNA: TGCGCCAGCAGCCGCGGACACCTCTCTGGAAACACCATATATTTT
clone size: .; V gene: TRBV10-3; J gene: TRBJ2-3; D gene: TRBD1; CDR3 protein: CAARQGLTDTQYF; CDR3 DNA: TGTGCCGCTAGACAGGGGCTCACAGATACGCAGTATTTT
clone size: .; V gene: TRBV7-2; J gene: TRBJ1-1; D gene: .; CDR3 protein: CASSSGYEAFF; CDR3 DNA: TGTGCCAGCAGCTCCGGATATGAAGCTTTCTTT
clone size: .; V gene: TRBV18; J gene: TRBJ1-3; D gene: .; CDR3 protein: CASSSSSSYSGNTIYF; CDR3 DNA: TGTGCCAGCTCATCTTCCAGCAGCTACTCTGGAAACACCATATATTTT
clone size: .; V gene: TRBV2; J gene: TRBJ2-3; D gene: .; CDR3 protein: CASRGRETDTQYF; CDR3 DNA: TGTGCCAGCAGAGGACGGGAAACAGATACGCAGTATTTT
clone size: .; V gene: TRBV7-2; J gene: TRBJ1-5; D gene: TRBD1; CDR3 protein: CASSPAGGNNQPQHF; CDR3 DNA: TGTGCCAGCAGCCCCGCAGGGGGGAACAATCAGCCCCAGCATTTT
clone size: .; V gene: TRBV24-1; J gene: TRBJ2-7; D gene: TRBD2; CDR3 protein: CATSDGGGWEQYF; CDR3 DNA: TGTGCCACCAGTGATGGGGGGGGTTGGGAGCAGTACTTC
clone size: .; V gene: TRBV5-1; J gene: TRBJ1-1; D gene: .; CDR3 protein: CASSSLTGNTEAFF; CDR3 DNA: TGCGCCAGCAGCTCGCTCACGGGGAACACTGAAGCTTTCTTT
clone size: .; V gene: TRBV5-5; J gene: TRBJ2-1; D gene: .; CDR3 protein: CASSPNAVLEQFF; CDR3 DNA: TGTGCCAGCAGCCCGAACGCCGTGCTAGAGCAGTTCTTC
clone size: .; V gene: TRBV9; J gene: TRBJ1-5; D gene: .; CDR3 protein: CASSVGAGVHQPQHF; CDR3 DNA: TGTGCCAGCAGCGTAGGGGCAGGGGTGCATCAGCCCCAGCATTTT
clone size: few; V gene: TRBV14; J gene: TRBJ1-4; D gene: .; CDR3 protein: CASSRLRGVGEKLFF; CDR3 DNA: TGTGCCAGCAGCCGTTTACGGGGCGTCGGAGAAAAACTGTTTTTT
clone size: .; V gene: TRBV7-2; J gene: TRBJ1-1; D gene: .; CDR3 protein: CASSLNRNTEAFF; CDR3 DNA: TGTGCCAGCAGCTTAAATCGAAACACTGAAGCTTTCTTT
clone size: .; V gene: TRBV11-3; J gene: TRBJ2-2; D gene: TRBD1; CDR3 protein: CASQTGASGELFF; CDR3 DNA: TGTGCCTCCCAGACAGGGGCGTCCGGGGAGCTGTTTTTT
clone size: .; V gene: TRBV27; J gene: TRBJ2-7; D gene: TRBD1; CDR3 protein: CASSLDRAAYEQYF; CDR3 DNA: TGTGCCAGCAGTTTGGACAGGGCAGCCTACGAGCAGTACTTC
clone size: .; V gene: TRBV28; J gene: TRBJ1-1; D gene: .; CDR3 protein: CASRVNTEAFF; CDR3 DNA: TGTGCCAGCAGGGTGAACACTGAAGCTTTCTTT
clone size: .; V gene: TRBV6-5; J gene: TRBJ1-2; D gene: TRBD1; CDR3 protein: CASSYGTGKGYTF; CDR3 DNA: TGTGCCAGCAGTTACGGGACAGGGAAAGGCTACACCTTC
clone size: .; V gene: TRBV12-3/TRBV12-4; J gene: TRBJ2-7; D gene: .; CDR3 protein: CASSLSMSQQYF; CDR3 DNA: TGTGCCAGCAGTTTGTCTATGTCACAGCAGTACTTC
clone size: .; V gene: TRBV7-9; J gene: TRBJ2-2; D gene: .; CDR3 protein: CASSLRTNTGELFF; CDR3 DNA: TGTGCCAGCAGCTTAAGAACGAACACCGGGGAGCTGTTTTTT
clone size: .; V gene: TRBV2; J gene: TRBJ1-4; D gene: TRBD1; CDR3 protein: CASSQGQDEKLFF; CDR3 DNA: TGTGCCAGCAGTCAAGGACAGGACGAAAAACTGTTTTTT
clone size: .; V gene: TRBV10-3; J gene: TRBJ1-2; D gene: .; CDR3 protein: CAISERHVGGGYTF; CDR3 DNA: TGTGCCATCAGTGAACGTCACGTCGGGGGTGGCTACACCTTC
clone size: once; V gene: TRBV4-1; J gene: TRBJ1-5; D gene: .; CDR3 protein: CASSQVLGRGVNQPQHF; CDR3 DNA: TGCGCCAGCAGCCAAGTCCTTGGGCGGGGTGTGAATCAGCCCCAGCATTTT
clone size: .; V gene: TRBV28; J gene: TRBJ1-2; D gene: .; CDR3 protein: CASSSGHKGNYGYTF; CDR3 DNA: TGTGCCAGCAGTTCGGGACACAAAGGAAACTATGGCTACACCTTC
clone size: .; V gene: TRBV11-2; J gene: TRBJ2-2; D gene: .; CDR3 protein: CASSLSNTGELFF; CDR3 DNA: TGTGCCAGCAGCTTATCGAACACCGGGGAGCTGTTTTTT
clone size: .; V gene: TRBV5-6; J gene: TRBJ2-1; D gene: TRBD2; CDR3 protein: CASSGGTSSGSFYNEQFF; CDR3 DNA: TGTGCCAGCAGCGGAGGGACCTCTAGCGGGAGTTTCTACAACGAGCAGTTCTTC
clone size: .; V gene: TRBV5-6; J gene: TRBJ1-2; D gene: .; CDR3 protein: CASSQGLYGYTF; CDR3 DNA: TGTGCCAGCAGCCAGGGACTTTATGGCTACACCTTC
clone size: .; V gene: TRBV5-4; J gene: TRBJ2-6; D gene: TRBD1; CDR3 protein: CASSLGQGFGANVLTF; CDR3 DNA: TGTGCCAGCAGCTTGGGACAGGGGTTTGGGGCCAACGTCCTGACTTTC
clone size: .; V gene: TRBV5-6; J gene: TRBJ1-6; D gene: .; CDR3 protein: CASSRWTVVYNSPLHF; CDR3 DNA: TGTGCCAGCAGCCGGTGGACGGTGGTTTATAATTCACCCCTCCACTTT